This T cell receptor beta chain is from a study of CD8 T cells in ankylosing spondylitis. General study points: It appeared that ankylosing spondylitis blood was characterized by a TCR beta motif of several highly homologous variants. Disease-linked clones were found to be CD8+ and relatively rare in peripheral blood. Matched ankylosing spondylitis synovial fluid reportedly contained a significantly enriched population of disease-linked clones.

Germline CDR1 reads SGHRS; CDR2 reads YFSETQ. V dropped 0 bases and J dropped 5; count of bases not matched to a gene: 6. There are 15 residues in the CDR3. TCR beta libraries were made by quantitative 5'-RACE with molecular barcodes. TCRdb reprocessed the 5' RACE reads via MiXCR and lists one record per CDR3 protein. The data hold 180,000 or so distinct CDR3 sequences, with around 10% observed a single time. This clonotype was counted many times. Its antigen is unidentified. This TCR came from a male donor with ankylosing spondylitis or in good health (not recorded which). The sequenced sample was blood, either unsorted or a sorted T cell fraction (not recorded which). V and J are TRBV5-1 and TRBJ2-7; TRBD1 agrees at 9 bases. CDR3 region: CASSLATGGFNEQYF. As DNA, the CDR3 is TGCGCCAGCAGCTTGGCGACAGGGGGTTTCAACGAGCAGTACTTC.